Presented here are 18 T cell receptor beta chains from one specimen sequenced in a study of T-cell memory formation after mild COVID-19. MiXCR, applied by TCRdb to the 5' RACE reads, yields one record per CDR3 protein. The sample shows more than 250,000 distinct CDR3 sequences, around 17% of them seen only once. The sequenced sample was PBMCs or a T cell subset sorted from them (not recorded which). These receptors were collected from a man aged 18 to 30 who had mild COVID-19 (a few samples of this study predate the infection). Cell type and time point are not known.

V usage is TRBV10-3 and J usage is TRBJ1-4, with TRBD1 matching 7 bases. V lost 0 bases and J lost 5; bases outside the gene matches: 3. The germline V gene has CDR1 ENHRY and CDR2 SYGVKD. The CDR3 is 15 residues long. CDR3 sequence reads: CAISESTTGNEKLFF. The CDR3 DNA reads TGTGCCATCAGTGAGTCGACGACAGGGAATGAAAAACTGTTTTTT.

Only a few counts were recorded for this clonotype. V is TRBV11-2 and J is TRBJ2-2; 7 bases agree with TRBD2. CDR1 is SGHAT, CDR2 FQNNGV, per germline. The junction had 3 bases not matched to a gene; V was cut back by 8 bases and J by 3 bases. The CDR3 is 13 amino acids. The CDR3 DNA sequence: TGTGCCAGCTGGGAGGGGTACACCGGGGAGCTGTTTTTT. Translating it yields CASWEGYTGELFF.

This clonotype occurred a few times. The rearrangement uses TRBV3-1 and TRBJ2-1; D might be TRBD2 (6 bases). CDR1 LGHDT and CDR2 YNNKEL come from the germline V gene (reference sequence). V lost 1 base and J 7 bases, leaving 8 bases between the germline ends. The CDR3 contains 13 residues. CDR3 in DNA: TGTGCCAGCAGCCAAGCAGGAGGGAATGAGCAGTTCTTC. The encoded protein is CASSQAGGNEQFF.

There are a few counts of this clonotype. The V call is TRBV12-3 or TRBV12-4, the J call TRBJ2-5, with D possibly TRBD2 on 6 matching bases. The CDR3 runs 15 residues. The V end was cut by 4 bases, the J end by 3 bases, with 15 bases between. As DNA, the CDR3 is TGTGCCAGCAGTTACGGAGGGATCCTGGAAGAGACCCAGTACTTC. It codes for CASSYGGILEETQYF.

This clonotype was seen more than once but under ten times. The CDR3 is CASSSQHNEQFF. The CDR3 DNA is TGTGCCAGCAGCTCACAGCACAATGAGCAGTTCTTC. The chain employs TRBV7-2 and TRBJ2-1; no firm D call. The germline gives CDR1 SGHTA, CDR2 FQGNSA. This CDR3 has 12 amino acids. V lost 4 bases to trimming and J lost 5 bases, with 6 bases between them.

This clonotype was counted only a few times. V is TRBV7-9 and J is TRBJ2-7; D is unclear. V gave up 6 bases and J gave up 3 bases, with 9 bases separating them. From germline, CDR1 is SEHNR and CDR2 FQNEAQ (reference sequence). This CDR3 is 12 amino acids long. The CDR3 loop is CASSYTIYEQYF. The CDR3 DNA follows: TGTGCCAGCAGTTACACCATCTACGAGCAGTACTTC.

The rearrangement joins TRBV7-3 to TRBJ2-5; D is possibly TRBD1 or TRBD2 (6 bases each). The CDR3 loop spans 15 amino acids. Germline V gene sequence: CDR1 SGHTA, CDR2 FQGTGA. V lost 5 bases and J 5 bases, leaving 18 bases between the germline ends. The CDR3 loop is CASSPTRGQGETQYF. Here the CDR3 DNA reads TGTGCCAGCAGCCCCACCCGGGGGCAGGGGGAGACCCAGTACTTC.

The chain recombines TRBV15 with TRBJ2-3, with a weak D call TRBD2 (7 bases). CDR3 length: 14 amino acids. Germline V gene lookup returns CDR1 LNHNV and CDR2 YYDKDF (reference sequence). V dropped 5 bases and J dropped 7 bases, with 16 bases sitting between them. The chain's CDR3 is CATSPAGAVYTQYF. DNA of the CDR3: TGTGCCACCAGCCCGGCGGGGGCCGTATATACGCAGTATTTT.

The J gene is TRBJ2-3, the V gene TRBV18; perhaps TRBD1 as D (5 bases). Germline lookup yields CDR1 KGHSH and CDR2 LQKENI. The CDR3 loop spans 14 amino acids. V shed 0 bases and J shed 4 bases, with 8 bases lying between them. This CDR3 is CASSPPQGADTQYF. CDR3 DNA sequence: TGTGCCAGCTCACCACCGCAGGGCGCAGATACGCAGTATTTT.

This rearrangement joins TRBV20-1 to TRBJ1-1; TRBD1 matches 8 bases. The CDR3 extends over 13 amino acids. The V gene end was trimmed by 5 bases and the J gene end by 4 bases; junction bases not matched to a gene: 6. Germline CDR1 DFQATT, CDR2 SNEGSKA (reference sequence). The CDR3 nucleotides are TGCAGTGCTCAAAACGACAGGGGCACTGAAGCTTTCTTT. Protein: CSAQNDRGTEAFF.

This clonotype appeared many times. Here the CDR3 DNA reads TGTGCCAGTAGCCCCGGCTGGACGTCTACCTACGAGCAGTACTTC. This sequence encodes CASSPGWTSTYEQYF. V gene TRBV19 combines with J gene TRBJ2-7; the D is unclear. Germline CDR1 is LNHDA and CDR2 is SQIVND (reference sequence). V dropped 6 bases and J dropped 2 bases, with 17 bases sitting between them. The CDR3 length is 15 residues.

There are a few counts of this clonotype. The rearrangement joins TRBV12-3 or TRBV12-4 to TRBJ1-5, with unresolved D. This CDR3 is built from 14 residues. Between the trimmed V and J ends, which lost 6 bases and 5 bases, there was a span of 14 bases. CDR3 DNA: TGTGCCAGCAGACAGTCGCAGGAAGATCAGCCCCAGCATTTT. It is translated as CASRQSQEDQPQHF.

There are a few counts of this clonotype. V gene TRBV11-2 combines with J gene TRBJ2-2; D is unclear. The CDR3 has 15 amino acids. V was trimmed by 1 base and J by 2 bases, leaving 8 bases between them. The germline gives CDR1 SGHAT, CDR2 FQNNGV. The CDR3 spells CASSLVAVNTGELFF. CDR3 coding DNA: TGTGCCAGCAGCTTAGTTGCAGTAAACACCGGGGAGCTGTTTTTT.

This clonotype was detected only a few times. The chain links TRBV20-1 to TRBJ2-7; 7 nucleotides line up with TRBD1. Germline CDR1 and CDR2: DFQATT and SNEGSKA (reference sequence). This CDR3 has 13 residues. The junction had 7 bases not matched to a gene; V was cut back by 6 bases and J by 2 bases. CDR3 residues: CSAREGGAYEQYF. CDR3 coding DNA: TGCAGTGCCCGAGAAGGGGGCGCCTACGAGCAGTACTTC.

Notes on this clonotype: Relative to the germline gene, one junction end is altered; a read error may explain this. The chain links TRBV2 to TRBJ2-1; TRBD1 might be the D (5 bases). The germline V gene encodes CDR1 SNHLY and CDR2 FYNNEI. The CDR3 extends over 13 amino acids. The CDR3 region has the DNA TGTGCCAGCAGTCTCGACAGATACACTGAGCAGTTCTTC. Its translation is CASSLDRYTEQFF. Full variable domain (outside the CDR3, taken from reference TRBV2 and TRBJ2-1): EPEVTQTPSHQVTQMGQEVILRCVPISNHLYFYWYRQILGQKVEFLVSFYNNEISEKSEIFDDQFSVERPDGSNFTLKIRSTKLEDSAMYFCASSLDRYTEQFFGPGTRLTVL.

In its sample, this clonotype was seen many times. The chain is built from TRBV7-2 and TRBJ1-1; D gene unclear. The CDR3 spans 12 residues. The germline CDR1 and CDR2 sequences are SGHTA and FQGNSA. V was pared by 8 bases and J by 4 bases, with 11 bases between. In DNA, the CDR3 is TGTGCCAGCGGCTCGTGGAGCACTGAAGCTTTCTTT. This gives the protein CASGSWSTEAFF.

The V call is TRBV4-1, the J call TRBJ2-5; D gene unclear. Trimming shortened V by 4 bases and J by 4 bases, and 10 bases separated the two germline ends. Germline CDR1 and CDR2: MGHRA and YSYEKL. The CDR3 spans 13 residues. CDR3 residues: CASSLVQSETQYF. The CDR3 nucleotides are TGCGCCAGCAGCCTCGTACAGTCAGAGACCCAGTACTTC.

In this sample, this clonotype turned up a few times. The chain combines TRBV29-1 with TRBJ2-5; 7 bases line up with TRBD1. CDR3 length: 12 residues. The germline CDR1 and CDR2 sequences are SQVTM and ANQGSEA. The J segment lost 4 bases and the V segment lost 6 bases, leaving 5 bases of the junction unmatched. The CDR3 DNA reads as TGCAGCGTCGGGACAGCTGGAGAGACCCAGTACTTC. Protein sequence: CSVGTAGETQYF.